This entry lists 6 T cell receptor beta chains sequenced from one sample in a study of response to subunit inactivated influenza vaccine. Using its own MiXCR run on the RT-PCR reads, TCRdb lists one record per CDR3 protein. The sample has about 160,000 distinct CDR3 sequences, around 9.9% seen once. Specimen: non-naive T cells sorted from PBMCs, collected roughly 45 days after vaccination. These receptors originate from a man between 50 and 59 years old who received an inactivated influenza vaccine.

This clonotype was observed a few times. The rearrangement uses TRBV10-3 and TRBJ2-1, with TRBD2 identical over 10 bases. The ends lost 8 bases at V and 5 bases at J; junction bases unmatched: 3. The CDR3 spans 13 residues. CDR1 and CDR2 (germline): ENHRY, SYGVKD. This chain's CDR3 is CAIASGGNNEQFF. The CDR3, as DNA: TGTGCCATCGCTAGCGGGGGCAACAATGAGCAGTTCTTC.

This clonotype was found a few times. This sequence joins TRBV5-1 and TRBJ1-4; possible D gene TRBD1, 5 bases. Trimming cost V 3 bases and J 3 bases, with 9 bases left between them. From germline, CDR1 is SGHRS and CDR2 YFSETQ. The CDR3 is made up of 14 amino acids. The CDR3 nucleotides are TGCGCCAGCAGCTCAGGGAAGGCTAATGAAAAACTGTTTTTT. Translated: CASSSGKANEKLFF.

For this clonotype: Germline is not matched at one junction end, which may reflect a read error. This sequence joins TRBV6-1 and TRBJ2-6, with D possibly matching TRBD1 (5 bases). CDR1 is MNHNS and CDR2 is SASEGT in the germline V gene. The CDR3 sequence is 14 residues long. CDR3 in amino acids: CASKAGFGVNVLTF. The DNA of the CDR3 is TGTGCCAGCAAGGCAGGGTTTGGGGTCAACGTCCTGACTTTC.

This clonotype was seen a few times. The V call is TRBV7-8, the J call TRBJ2-7; 8 nucleotides line up with TRBD1. J lost 3 bases, V lost 1 base, and 5 bases had no gene match. This CDR3 has 15 residues. Germline lookup yields CDR1 SGHVS and CDR2 FQNEAQ. The CDR3 here is CASSLEGQGIYEQYF. The CDR3, as DNA: TGTGCCAGCAGCTTAGAAGGACAGGGTATCTACGAGCAGTACTTC. The variable domain in full, completed from reference TRBV7-8 and TRBJ2-7, reads GAGVSQSPRYKVAKRGQDVALRCDPISGHVSLFWYQQALGQGPEFLTYFQNEAQLDKSGLPSDRFFAERPEGSVSTLKIQRTQQEDSAVYLCASSLEGQGIYEQYFGPGTRLTVT.

CDR3 region: CARETPGLAGTDTQYF. The CDR3 DNA reads TGTGCCAGAGAAACACCGGGACTAGCGGGAACAGATACGCAGTATTTT. The V and J genes are TRBV2 and TRBJ2-3; 13 nucleotides match TRBD2. There are 16 residues in the CDR3. The V segment lost 9 bases and the J segment 3 bases; nucleotides outside the gene matches: 9. Germline lookup yields CDR1 SNHLY and CDR2 FYNNEI.

Many counts were recorded for this clonotype. The chain couples TRBV7-2 to TRBJ2-5, with D uncertain. Per germline, CDR1 SGHTA and CDR2 FQGNSA. This CDR3 has 13 amino acids. The V gene lost 5 bases and the J gene lost 2 bases, with 9 bases spanning the gap. The DNA of the CDR3 is TGTGCCAGCAGCCGAACTCCACAAGAGACCCAGTACTTC. Its translation: CASSRTPQETQYF.